These T cell receptor beta chains were read from a single sample in a study of control samples from healthy donors and cancer patients. TCRdb's table, derived via immunoSEQ multiplex PCR, lists solely in-frame clones and lacks some. The data show approximately 160,000 clones, with 90% to 95% seen just once and 1.3% held by the top ten. The specimen sequenced was blood. Receptors originate from a woman between 18 and 29 years old in good health. Each CDR3 is given with its conserved first and last residue. Fields, in order: D gene, clone size, V gene, J gene, CDR3 DNA, CDR3 protein. The D gene is left open where the match is weak. Part of the rows lack a size; the others show once, few, many or a class for expanded clones.

TRBD1	.	TRBV5-1	TRBJ1-2	TGCGCCAGCAGCTGGGGGGACAGATCTAACTATGGCTACACCTTC	CASSWGDRSNYGYTF
.	once	TRBV5-5	TRBJ2-2	TGTGCCAGCAGCTTGGACGGCACCGGGGAGCTGTTTTTT	CASSLDGTGELFF
TRBD2	.	TRBV6-1	TRBJ2-7	TGTGCCAGCAGTGTCCGGACTAGCGGGGGACCCTACGAGCAGTACTTC	CASSVRTSGGPYEQYF
.	.	TRBV29-1	TRBJ1-2	TGCAGCGTTAAGAGTGGCTATGGCTACACCTTC	CSVKSGYGYTF
TRBD2	.	TRBV24-1	TRBJ2-4	TGTGCCACCAGTGAAGGAGCGGGGACAAACATTCAGTACTTC	CATSEGAGTNIQYF
TRBD2	.	TRBV28	TRBJ2-3	TGTGCCAGCAGCCTTCGACAGAGATCTAGCGGGGCGGCCGAAGATACGCAGTATTTT	CASSLRQRSSGAAEDTQYF
.	.	TRBV5-1	TRBJ2-7	TGCGCCAGCAGCTTGGGTGATCCGGGCTACGAGCAGTACTTC	CASSLGDPGYEQYF
.	.	TRBV10-3	TRBJ1-1	TGTGCCATCAGTGAGGCAGGGAACACTGAAGCTTTCTTT	CAISEAGNTEAFF
TRBD2	.	TRBV5-1	TRBJ2-3	TGCGCCAGCAGCCCCTACCGGCTTAGCCTAGCGGGGGGGACAGATACGCAGTATTTT	CASSPYRLSLAGGTDTQYF
.	.	TRBV28	TRBJ1-1	TGTGCCAGCAGTTTATCCTGGGAGACTGAAGCTTTCTTT	CASSLSWETEAFF
.	.	TRBV9	TRBJ1-4	TGTGCCAGCAGCGCCGAGGGAGGGAGACTCGAAAAACTGTTTTTT	CASSAEGGRLEKLFF
.	.	TRBV7-2	TRBJ1-5	TGTGCCAGCAGCTTAGACGAGGGTAACAATCAGCCCCAGCATTTT	CASSLDEGNNQPQHF
TRBD1	.	TRBV7-9	TRBJ2-1	TGTGCCAGCAGCTTGGCCGACAGGGGGCTCAGGGAGCAGTTCTTC	CASSLADRGLREQFF
.	.	TRBV11-2	TRBJ2-7	TGTGCCAGCAGCTTAGAGCCTTCGGTGCCCTACGAGCAGTACTTC	CASSLEPSVPYEQYF
.	.	TRBV19	TRBJ1-1	TGTGCCAGTAGTGCCGCTCCGGGACCCCCGGCAGCTTTCTTT	CASSAAPGPPAAFF
.	.	TRBV7-9	TRBJ2-3	TGTGCCAGCAGCTTAGGGGAGAGAGCAGATACGCAGTATTTT	CASSLGERADTQYF
TRBD1	.	TRBV11-3	TRBJ2-7	TGTGCCAGCAGCTTAGGCCTCGGACAGGGCCCCCTCGAGCAGTACTTC	CASSLGLGQGPLEQYF
.	.	TRBV9	TRBJ2-7	TGTGCCAGCAGCGCGACCGGCTTGGGATCCTACGAGCAGTACTTC	CASSATGLGSYEQYF
.	once	TRBV5-6	TRBJ2-7	TGTGCCAGCAGCTTCAGGGGATACGAGCAGTACTTC	CASSFRGYEQYF
.	few	TRBV5-1	TRBJ1-2	TGCGCCAGCAGTCCGGAGACCTATGGCTACACCTTC	CASSPETYGYTF
TRBD1	.	TRBV12-3/TRBV12-4	TRBJ2-3	TGTGCCAGCAGTCCGGGACAGGGGGATTCTCTGTATTTT	CASSPGQGDSLYF
.	.	TRBV24-1	TRBJ2-7	TGTGCCACGGGAGCCCGGAACTCCTACGAGCAGTACTTC	CATGARNSYEQYF
.	.	TRBV5-1	TRBJ1-4	TGCGCCAGCAGCTTGGGGGGGCGGGGAAAACTGTTTTTT	CASSLGGRGKLFF
TRBD2	.	TRBV29-1	TRBJ2-3	TGCAGCGTAGGCTCTAGCGGGGGTGCAGATACGCAGTATTTT	CSVGSSGGADTQYF
.	.	TRBV5-4	TRBJ2-3	TGTGCCAGCAGCCGGACTCTCACAGATACGCAGTATTTT	CASSRTLTDTQYF
.	.	TRBV7-3	TRBJ2-7	TGTGCCAGCAGCTTCGAAGAAGTCCGTACCTACGAGCAGTACTTC	CASSFEEVRTYEQYF